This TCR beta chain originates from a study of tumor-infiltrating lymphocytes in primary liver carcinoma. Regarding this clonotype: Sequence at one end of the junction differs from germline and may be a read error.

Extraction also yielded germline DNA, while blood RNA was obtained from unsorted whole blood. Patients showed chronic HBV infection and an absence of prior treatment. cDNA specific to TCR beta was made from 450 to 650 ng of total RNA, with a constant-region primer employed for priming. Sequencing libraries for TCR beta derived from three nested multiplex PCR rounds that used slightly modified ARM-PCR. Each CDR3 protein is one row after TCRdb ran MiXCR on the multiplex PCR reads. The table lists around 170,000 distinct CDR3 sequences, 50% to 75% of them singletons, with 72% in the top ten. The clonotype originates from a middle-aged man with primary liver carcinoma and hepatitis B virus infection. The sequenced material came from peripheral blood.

The CDR3: CTSSPPGQGYEQYF. For the CDR3, the DNA is TGTACCAGCAGTCCACCGGGACAGGGATACGAGCAGTACTTC. The chain links TRBV11-2 to TRBJ2-7; 9 bases are shared with TRBD1. The CDR3 is 14 amino acids. Germline V lookup: CDR1 SGHAT, CDR2 FQNNGV. Combining the CDR3 with reference TRBV11-2 and TRBJ2-7 gives the whole variable domain EAGVAQSPRYKIIEKRQSVAFWCNPISGHATLYWYQQILGQGPKLLIQFQNNGVVDDSQLPKDRFSAERLKGVDSTLKIQPAKLEDSAVYLCTSSPPGQGYEQYFGPGTRLTVT.